The 27 T cell receptor beta chains presented below share a single source sample, sequenced in a study of T-cell reconstitution after alpha-beta-depleted transplantation in children. Unique molecular identifiers were used to barcode this TCRbeta library. MiXCR, run by TCRdb on the PCR reads, gives a single entry per CDR3 protein. The table has around 240,000 distinct CDR3 sequences, 9.7% seen once; the top ten hold about 4.8%. The sequencing here drew on PBMCs from the stem cell graft donor, taken from the stem cell graft. The receptors here all came from a human donor who donated a stem cell graft to a child with SCID.

This clonotype was counted many times. The chain carries TRBV5-1 and TRBJ1-5; D not resolved. The CDR3 sequence is 16 residues long. The germline V and J ends were trimmed by 4 bases and 3 bases, with 17 bases remaining between them. Germline assignment: CDR1 SGHRS and CDR2 YFSETQ. This CDR3 is CASSPTGSSPNQPQHF. In DNA, the CDR3 is TGCGCCAGCAGCCCTACCGGGTCCTCTCCCAATCAGCCCCAGCATTTT.

The chain joins TRBV4-1 to TRBJ2-7, with D tentatively TRBD2 (6 bases). Between the trimmed V and J ends, which lost 0 bases and 6 bases, there was a span of 15 bases. Germline CDR1 and CDR2: MGHRA and YSYEKL. This CDR3 spans 15 amino acids. This CDR3 is CASSQDPGRMGEQYF. For the CDR3, the DNA is TGCGCCAGCAGCCAAGATCCCGGGAGAATGGGCGAGCAGTACTTC.

This clonotype was counted at least ten times. The chain carries TRBV10-3 and TRBJ2-5, with 11 bases aligning to TRBD2. The CDR3 is made up of 17 amino acids. Trimming took 2 bases from V and 2 from J; bases not matched to a gene: 7. Germline V gives CDR1 ENHRY, CDR2 SYGVKD. The CDR3 here is CAISEGVSGGAQETQYF. The CDR3 nucleotides are TGTGCCATCAGTGAGGGCGTTAGCGGGGGGGCTCAAGAGACCCAGTACTTC.

This chain links TRBV18 with TRBJ1-1, with 11 bases aligning to TRBD1. The CDR3 is 15 residues long. The V and J ends lost 3 bases and 4 bases, in that order; junction bases with no gene match: 4. CDR1 and CDR2 (germline): KGHSH, LQKENI. The DNA of the CDR3 is TGTGCCAGCTCACCGGCCGGGACAGGGGGCACTGAAGCTTTCTTT. This gives the protein CASSPAGTGGTEAFF.

This clonotype was picked up many times. This chain uses TRBV10-3 with TRBJ2-3; 10 positions match TRBD2. This CDR3 has 15 amino acids. The germline V gene encodes CDR1 ENHRY and CDR2 SYGVKD. J lost 4 bases, V lost 3 bases, and 4 bases had no gene match. CDR3: CAISDLSGGADTQYF. The CDR3 DNA sequence: TGTGCCATCAGTGATTTAAGCGGGGGGGCAGATACGCAGTATTTT.

This clonotype was recorded at least ten times. This chain joins TRBV19 and TRBJ2-3; D is unresolved. The length of the CDR3 is 13 residues. The ends were cut back, 9 bases at V and 1 base at J, with 11 bases in the middle. Germline CDR1 reads LNHDA; CDR2 reads SQIVND (reference sequence). The CDR3 region is CASKDLGTDTQYF. In nucleotides, the CDR3 is TGTGCCAGCAAGGACCTTGGCACAGATACGCAGTATTTT. The full variable domain, with the rest looked up from reference TRBV19 and TRBJ2-3, is DGGITQSPKYLFRKEGQNVTLSCEQNLNHDAMYWYRQDPGQGLRLIYYSQIVNDFQKGDIAEGYSVSREKKESFPLTVTSAQKNPTAFYLCASKDLGTDTQYFGPGTRLTVL.

This clonotype has a count of ten or more. The chain combines TRBV12-3 or TRBV12-4 with TRBJ1-2; D gene uncertain. The CDR3 consists of 12 residues. The V gene lost 7 bases and the J gene lost 6 bases, with 12 bases spanning the gap. CDR3 in DNA: TGTGCCAGCAATTCCCAGACGGATGGCTACACCTTC. It translates to CASNSQTDGYTF.

This clonotype has ten or more counts. This chain uses TRBV12-3 or TRBV12-4 with TRBJ2-3, with D possibly called TRBD1 or TRBD2 (7 bases each). The V end was cut by 3 bases, the J end by 6 bases, with 13 bases between. The CDR3 runs to 14 residues. The CDR3 nucleotides read TGTGCCAGCAGTTTTCAGGGGGGGTTGGATACGCAGTATTTT. Translating gives CASSFQGGLDTQYF.

The chain has TRBV20-1 and TRBJ2-1; 14 bases align to TRBD2. J gave up 5 bases and V 5 bases, and 2 bases lay outside the gene matches. The CDR3 is 14 residues long. The germline CDR1 and CDR2 sequences are DFQATT and SNEGSKA (reference sequence). The DNA of the CDR3 is TGCAGTGCTCCGACTAGCGGGGGGGACAATGAGCAGTTCTTC. Protein sequence: CSAPTSGGDNEQFF.

This clonotype was seen ten or more times. J is TRBJ1-3 and V is TRBV7-9; D might be TRBD1 (5 bases). V lost 3 bases and J 1 base, leaving 16 bases between the germline ends. The germline V gene encodes CDR1 SEHNR and CDR2 FQNEAQ (reference sequence). The CDR3 extends over 17 amino acids. CDR3 bases: TGTGCCAGCAGCTTTATGAGGGGAGAGAGGTCTGGAAACACCATATATTTT. Protein: CASSFMRGERSGNTIYF.

This clonotype was seen many times. The chain recombines TRBV28 with TRBJ1-1; 9 nucleotides line up with TRBD1. Germline loops: CDR1 MDHEN, CDR2 SYDVKM. There are 14 residues in the CDR3. The V segment lost 2 bases and the J segment 5 bases; nucleotides outside the gene matches: 3. The CDR3 DNA is TGTGCCAGCAGTTTAACAGGGGGCTGGACTGAAGCTTTCTTT. Translated, it gives CASSLTGGWTEAFF.

This clonotype was counted ten times or more. The chain has TRBV7-3 and TRBJ2-3; no reliable D call. The CDR3 is 13 residues long. V lost 4 bases, J lost 2 bases, and 7 bases lay in between. The germline V gene encodes CDR1 SGHTA and CDR2 FQGTGA. The CDR3: CASSSRITDTQYF. In nucleotides, the CDR3 is TGTGCCAGCAGCTCGCGAATCACAGATACGCAGTATTTT. Full variable domain (outside the CDR3, taken from reference TRBV7-3 and TRBJ2-3): GAGVSQTPSNKVTEKGKYVELRCDPISGHTALYWYRQSLGQGPEFLIYFQGTGAADDSGLPNDRFFAVRPEGSVSTLKIQRTERGDSAVYLCASSSRITDTQYFGPGTRLTVL.

A note on this clonotype: Given a much more abundant clone one base away, this may be a read error. CDR3: CCAMGLAGVIAYNEQFF. The CDR3 DNA reads TGCTGTGCCATGGGGCTAGCGGGGGTCATCGCCTACAATGAGCAGTTCTTC. This rearrangement joins TRBV20-1 to TRBJ2-1, with 10 nucleotides matching TRBD2. CDR1 and CDR2 (germline): DFQATT, SNEGSKA (reference sequence). CDR3 size: 17 residues.

This clonotype was picked up many times. The rearrangement uses TRBV12-3 or TRBV12-4 and TRBJ2-2; the D gene is possibly TRBD1 (6 bases). The CDR3 is made up of 15 amino acids. V shed 3 bases and J shed 1 base, with 9 bases lying between them. CDR3: CASSFKQGNTGELFF. CDR3 bases: TGTGCCAGCAGTTTCAAACAGGGGAACACCGGGGAGCTGTTTTTT.

The chain employs TRBV20-1 and TRBJ2-1; TRBD2 matches at 13 bases. Per the germline V gene, CDR1 is DFQATT and CDR2 is SNEGSKA (reference sequence). The CDR3 extends over 15 amino acids. Germline trimming cut 7 bases from V and 9 bases from J; bases unmatched to any gene: 12. DNA for the CDR3: TGCAGTGTTACAGGGACTAGCGGGGAAGGAAGTGAGCAGTTCTTC. Its protein is CSVTGTSGEGSEQFF.

There are many counts of this clonotype. As DNA, the CDR3 is TGCGCCAGCAGCCTGGAGCCAGGGGTCGATCAGCCCCAGCATTTT. It is translated as CASSLEPGVDQPQHF. The chain couples TRBV5-1 to TRBJ1-5, with a weak D call TRBD1 (6 bases). This CDR3 contains 15 residues. The V and J ends lost 4 bases and 5 bases respectively, with 16 bases between them. Germline V gene lookup returns CDR1 SGHRS and CDR2 YFSETQ. Full variable domain (missing parts from reference TRBV5-1 and TRBJ1-5): KAGVTQTPRYLIKTRGQQVTLSCSPISGHRSVSWYQQTPGQGLQFLFEYFSETQRNKGNFPGRFSGRQFSNSRSEMNVSTLELGDSALYLCASSLEPGVDQPQHFGDGTRLSIL.

The V call is TRBV5-6, the J call TRBJ1-1; the match to TRBD1 covers 8 bases. Germline CDR1 and CDR2: SGHDT and YYEEEE. This CDR3 is 13 amino acids long. V trimming: 7 bases; J trimming: 7 bases; junction bases outside the gene matches: 9. This chain's CDR3 is CASGGQGRFEAFF. DNA for the CDR3: TGTGCCAGCGGCGGACAGGGAAGATTTGAAGCTTTCTTT.

This clonotype was seen ten or more times. This chain joins TRBV5-1 and TRBJ1-5, with unresolved D. CDR1 and CDR2 (germline): SGHRS, YFSETQ. CDR3 length: 13 amino acids. The germline V and J ends were trimmed by 1 base and 6 bases, with 8 bases remaining between them. CDR3 DNA sequence: TGCGCCAGCAGCTTGCATCCGGGTCAGCCCCAGCATTTT. This sequence encodes CASSLHPGQPQHF.

The sample holds a few counts of this clonotype. This rearrangement joins TRBV20-1 to TRBJ1-4, with a weak D call TRBD1 (5 bases). V dropped 6 bases and J dropped 6 bases, with 23 bases sitting between them. The CDR3 sequence is 16 residues long. The germline V gene encodes CDR1 DFQATT and CDR2 SNEGSKA (reference sequence). The CDR3 loop is CSASLRVGLGDEKLFF. The CDR3 DNA reads TGCAGTGCCAGTTTGAGAGTCGGGCTAGGGGATGAAAAACTGTTTTTT.

The chain links TRBV5-5 to TRBJ1-1; 7 nucleotides align to TRBD1. The germline gives CDR1 SGHKS, CDR2 YYEKEE (reference sequence). This CDR3 is 13 amino acids long. V shed 0 bases, J shed 10 bases, and the junction held 6 bases outside the gene matches. The CDR3 region has the DNA TGTGCCAGCAGCTTGGACAGGGGAGGGGTAGCTTTCTTT. This gives the protein CASSLDRGGVAFF.

At least ten counts were recorded for this clonotype. This chain uses TRBV12-3 or TRBV12-4 with TRBJ2-7, with 10 bases lining up with TRBD1. The V gene end was trimmed by 4 bases and the J gene end by 3 bases; junction bases not matched to a gene: 6. The CDR3 covers 15 residues. CDR3 DNA: TGTGCCAGCAGTTCCCCGCGGACAGGGGGCTACGAGCAGTACTTC. Encoded protein: CASSSPRTGGYEQYF.

This clonotype was counted many times. J is TRBJ1-1 and V is TRBV4-3; D ambiguous. The germline V and J ends were trimmed by 4 bases and 1 base, with 13 bases remaining between them. This CDR3 comprises 15 residues. In germline, CDR1 is LGHNA, CDR2 YSLEER. The chain's CDR3 is CASSPWAFGNTEAFF. CDR3 sequence (DNA): TGCGCCAGCAGCCCCTGGGCGTTTGGGAACACTGAAGCTTTCTTT.

This clonotype was counted ten times or more. The gene calls are TRBV19 and TRBJ2-1; TRBD1 matches at 11 bases. V shed 7 bases, J shed 5 bases, and the junction held 1 base outside the gene matches. The CDR3 is made up of 13 amino acids. CDR1 is LNHDA and CDR2 is SQIVND in the germline V gene (reference sequence). CDR3 sequence: CASKGQGDNEQFF. The CDR3 region has the DNA TGTGCCAGTAAGGGACAGGGGGACAATGAGCAGTTCTTC.

This clonotype was seen at least ten times. The rearrangement joins TRBV7-2 to TRBJ2-1; 8 bases agree with TRBD1. J was trimmed by 8 bases and V by 1 base; bases with no gene match: 10. This CDR3 spans 16 amino acids. Germline V gene lookup returns CDR1 SGHTA and CDR2 FQGNSA. The CDR3, as DNA: TGTGCCAGCAGCTTAGTTCCCAGGGGGCAGTTGGATGAGCAGTTCTTC. The encoded protein is CASSLVPRGQLDEQFF.

This clonotype was seen repeatedly, ten times or more. The J gene is TRBJ1-2, the V gene TRBV2, with D perhaps matching TRBD1 (6 bases). This CDR3 has 14 residues. The ends were cut back, 5 bases at V and 5 bases at J, with 15 bases in the middle. CDR1 is SNHLY and CDR2 is FYNNEI in the germline V gene. In nucleotides, the CDR3 is TGTGCCAGCAGTCCACAAGTCGGGACATATGGCTACACCTTC. Translating it yields CASSPQVGTYGYTF.

In this sample, this clonotype turned up many times. The rearrangement joins TRBV5-4 to TRBJ2-2; TRBD1 or TRBD2 may be the D gene (6 bases each). This CDR3 spans 15 amino acids. Looked up from germline, CDR1 is SGHNT and CDR2 is YYREEE (reference sequence). Deletions cut 1 base from V and 3 bases from J, with 10 bases between. CDR3 in amino acids: CASSLTGAHTGELFF. The CDR3, as DNA: TGTGCCAGCAGCTTGACGGGGGCCCACACCGGGGAGCTGTTTTTT.

This clonotype has a count of ten or more. The chain joins TRBV5-1 to TRBJ2-3; TRBD2 aligns across 8 bases. The V gene's germline CDR1 is SGHRS and CDR2 YFSETQ. V was pared by 4 bases and J by 6 bases, with 10 bases of the junction left unmatched. CDR3 length: 15 residues. CDR3 in DNA: TGCGCCAGCAGCCAGAAGGGGACGGGGGGGGATACGCAGTATTTT. Protein sequence: CASSQKGTGGDTQYF. Full variable domain (remainder filled in from reference TRBV5-1 and TRBJ2-3): KAGVTQTPRYLIKTRGQQVTLSCSPISGHRSVSWYQQTPGQGLQFLFEYFSETQRNKGNFPGRFSGRQFSNSRSEMNVSTLELGDSALYLCASSQKGTGGDTQYFGPGTRLTVL.